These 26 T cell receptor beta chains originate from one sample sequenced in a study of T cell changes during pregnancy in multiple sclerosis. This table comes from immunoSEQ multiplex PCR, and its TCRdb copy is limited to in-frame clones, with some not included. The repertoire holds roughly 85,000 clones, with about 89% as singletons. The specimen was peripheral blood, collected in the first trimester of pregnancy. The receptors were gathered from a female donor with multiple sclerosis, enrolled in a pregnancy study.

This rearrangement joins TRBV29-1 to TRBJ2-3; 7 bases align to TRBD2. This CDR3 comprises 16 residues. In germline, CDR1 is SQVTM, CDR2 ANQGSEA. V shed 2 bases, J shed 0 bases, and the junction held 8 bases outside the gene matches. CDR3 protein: CSVETWGGTSTDTQYF. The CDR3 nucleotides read TGCAGCGTTGAAACATGGGGGGGGACTAGCACAGATACGCAGTATTTT.

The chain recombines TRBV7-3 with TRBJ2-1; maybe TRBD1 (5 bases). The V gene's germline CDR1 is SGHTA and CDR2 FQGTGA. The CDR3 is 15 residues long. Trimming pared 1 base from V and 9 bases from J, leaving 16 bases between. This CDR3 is CASSLIEVGLTEQFF. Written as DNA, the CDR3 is TGTGCCAGCAGCTTAATCGAAGTGGGGCTTACTGAGCAGTTCTTC.

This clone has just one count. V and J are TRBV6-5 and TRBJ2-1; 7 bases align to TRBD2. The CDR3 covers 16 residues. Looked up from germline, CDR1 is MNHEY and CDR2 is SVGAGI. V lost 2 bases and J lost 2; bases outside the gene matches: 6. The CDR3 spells CASSYMTSSPYNEQFF. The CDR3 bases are TGTGCCAGCAGTTACATGACTAGCTCTCCCTACAATGAGCAGTTCTTC.

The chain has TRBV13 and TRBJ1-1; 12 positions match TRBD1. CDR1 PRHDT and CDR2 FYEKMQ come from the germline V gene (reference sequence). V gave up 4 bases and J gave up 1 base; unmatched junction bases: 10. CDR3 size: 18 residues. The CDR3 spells CASSSTGTGGLQNTEAFF. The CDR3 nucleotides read TGTGCCAGCAGCTCGACCGGGACAGGGGGCCTCCAGAACACTGAAGCTTTCTTT.

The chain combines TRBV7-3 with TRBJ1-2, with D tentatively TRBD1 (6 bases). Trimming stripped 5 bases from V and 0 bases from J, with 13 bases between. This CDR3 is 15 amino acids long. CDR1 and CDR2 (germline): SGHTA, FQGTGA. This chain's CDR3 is CASSPHGQPNYGYTF. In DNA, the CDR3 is TGTGCCAGCAGCCCCCATGGACAGCCTAACTATGGCTACACCTTC.

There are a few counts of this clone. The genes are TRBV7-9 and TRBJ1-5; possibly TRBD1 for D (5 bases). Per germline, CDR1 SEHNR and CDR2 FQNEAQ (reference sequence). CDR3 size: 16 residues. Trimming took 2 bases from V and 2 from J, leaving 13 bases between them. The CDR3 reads CASSLTDQGGNQPQHF. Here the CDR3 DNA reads TGTGCCAGCAGCTTAACAGATCAAGGGGGCAATCAGCCCCAGCATTTT.

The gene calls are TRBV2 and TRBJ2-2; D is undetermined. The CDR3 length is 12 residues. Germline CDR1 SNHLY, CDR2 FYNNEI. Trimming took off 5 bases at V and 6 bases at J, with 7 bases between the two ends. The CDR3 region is CASSQGPGELFF. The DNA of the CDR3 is TGTGCCAGCAGTCAAGGGCCCGGGGAGCTGTTTTTT.

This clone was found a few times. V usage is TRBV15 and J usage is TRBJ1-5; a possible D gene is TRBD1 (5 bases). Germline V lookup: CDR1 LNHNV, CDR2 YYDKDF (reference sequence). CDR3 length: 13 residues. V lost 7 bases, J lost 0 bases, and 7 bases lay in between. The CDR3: CATTGYSNQPQHF. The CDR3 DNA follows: TGTGCCACCACAGGGTATAGCAATCAGCCCCAGCATTTT.

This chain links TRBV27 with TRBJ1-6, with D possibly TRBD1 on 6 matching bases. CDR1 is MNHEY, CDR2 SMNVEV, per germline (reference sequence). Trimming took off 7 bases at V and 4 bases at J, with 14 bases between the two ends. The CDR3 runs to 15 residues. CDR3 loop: CASTPVQGYNSPLHF. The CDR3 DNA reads TGTGCCAGCACCCCGGTACAGGGTTATAATTCACCCCTCCACTTT.

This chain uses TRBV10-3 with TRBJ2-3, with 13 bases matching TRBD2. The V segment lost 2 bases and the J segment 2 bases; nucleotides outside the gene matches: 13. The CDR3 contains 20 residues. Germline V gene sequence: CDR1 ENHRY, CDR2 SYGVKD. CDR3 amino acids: CAISERSGRGLAGNTDTQYF. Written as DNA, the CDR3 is TGTGCCATCAGTGAGCGTTCGGGGAGGGGACTAGCGGGAAACACAGATACGCAGTATTTT.

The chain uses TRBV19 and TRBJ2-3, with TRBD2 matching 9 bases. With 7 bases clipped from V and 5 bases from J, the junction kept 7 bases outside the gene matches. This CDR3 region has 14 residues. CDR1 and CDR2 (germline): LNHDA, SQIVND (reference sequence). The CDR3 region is CASMAGGPGDTQYF. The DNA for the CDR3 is TGTGCCAGTATGGCGGGAGGGCCGGGAGATACGCAGTATTTT.

CDR3 nucleotide sequence: TGTGCCAGCAGCTTGCAATCAGGGGGACCCAACACTGAAGCTTTCTTT. It yields the protein CASSLQSGGPNTEAFF. J is TRBJ1-1 and V is TRBV5-4, with 7 bases lining up with TRBD1. V lost 1 base to trimming and J lost 2 bases; unmatched junction nucleotides: 8. The germline gives CDR1 SGHNT, CDR2 YYREEE (reference sequence). This CDR3 contains 16 residues.

CDR3 residues: CASSLVAGGHTGELFF. The CDR3, as DNA: TGTGCCAGCAGCTTGGTAGCGGGAGGGCATACCGGGGAGCTGTTTTTT. The chain has TRBV5-4 and TRBJ2-2, with 11 positions matching TRBD2. CDR1 and CDR2 (germline): SGHNT, YYREEE (reference sequence). V dropped 0 bases and J dropped 5; count of bases not matched to a gene: 3. CDR3 length equals 16 residues.

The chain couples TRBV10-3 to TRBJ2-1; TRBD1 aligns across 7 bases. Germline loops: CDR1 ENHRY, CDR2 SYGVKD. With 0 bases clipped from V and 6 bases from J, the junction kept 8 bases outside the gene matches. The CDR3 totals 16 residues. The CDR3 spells CAISESIGTAANEQFF. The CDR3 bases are TGTGCCATCAGTGAGTCGATAGGGACAGCAGCCAATGAGCAGTTCTTC.

Here the CDR3 DNA reads TGTGCCAGCAGCCTTAGACTAGCGGGAGGCAATGAGCAGTTCTTC. As protein: CASSLRLAGGNEQFF. V is TRBV28 and J is TRBJ2-1, with TRBD2 matching 13 bases. Germline assignment: CDR1 MDHEN and CDR2 SYDVKM. The length of the CDR3 is 15 residues. V shed 6 bases and J 6 bases; nucleotides not matched to a gene: 5.

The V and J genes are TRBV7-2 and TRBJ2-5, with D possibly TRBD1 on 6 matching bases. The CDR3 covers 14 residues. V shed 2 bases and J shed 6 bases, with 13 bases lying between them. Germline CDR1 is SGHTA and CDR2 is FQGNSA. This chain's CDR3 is CASSLTWQGQTQYF. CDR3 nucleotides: TGTGCCAGCAGCTTAACCTGGCAGGGGCAGACCCAGTACTTC.

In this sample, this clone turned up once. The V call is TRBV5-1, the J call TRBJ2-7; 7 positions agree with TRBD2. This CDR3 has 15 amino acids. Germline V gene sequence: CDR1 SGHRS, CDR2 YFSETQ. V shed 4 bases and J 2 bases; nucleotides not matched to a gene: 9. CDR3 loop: CASSILPGGTYEQYF. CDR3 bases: TGCGCCAGCAGCATCCTACCGGGGGGAACCTACGAGCAGTACTTC.

CDR3 in amino acids: CASSGPFVMNTEAFF. The CDR3 bases are TGTGCCAGCAGCGGGCCGTTTGTCATGAACACTGAAGCTTTCTTT. The chain uses TRBV9 and TRBJ1-1; no definite D call. CDR1 SGDLS and CDR2 YYNGEE come from the germline V gene. The CDR3 loop spans 15 amino acids. The V and J ends lost 3 bases and 0 bases respectively, with 12 bases between them. The whole variable domain, remainder taken from reference TRBV9 and TRBJ1-1, is DSGVTQTPKHLITATGQRVTLRCSPRSGDLSVYWYQQSLDQGLQFLIQYYNGEERAKGNILERFSAQQFPDLHSELNLSSLELGDSALYFCASSGPFVMNTEAFFGQGTRLTVV.

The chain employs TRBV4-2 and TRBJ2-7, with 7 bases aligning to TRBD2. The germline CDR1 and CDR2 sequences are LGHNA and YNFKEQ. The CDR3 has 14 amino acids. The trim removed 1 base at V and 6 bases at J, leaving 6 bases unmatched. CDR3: CASSQARGSGEQYF. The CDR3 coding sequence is TGTGCCAGCAGCCAAGCGCGGGGGTCGGGCGAGCAGTACTTC.

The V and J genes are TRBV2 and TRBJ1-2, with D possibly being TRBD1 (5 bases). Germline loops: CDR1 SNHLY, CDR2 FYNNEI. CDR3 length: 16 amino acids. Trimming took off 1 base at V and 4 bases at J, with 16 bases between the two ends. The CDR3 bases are TGTGCCAGCAGTGAAGTTGGAGGGGCGAGTCTCTATGGCTACACCTTC. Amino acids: CASSEVGGASLYGYTF.

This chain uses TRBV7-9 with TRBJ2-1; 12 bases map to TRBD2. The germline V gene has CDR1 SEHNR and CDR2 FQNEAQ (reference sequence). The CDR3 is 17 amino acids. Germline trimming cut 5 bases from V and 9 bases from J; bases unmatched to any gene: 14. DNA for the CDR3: TGTGCCAGCAGCCCACCCTTAACCAGACTAGCGGGGGTTGAGCAGTTCTTC. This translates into CASSPPLTRLAGVEQFF. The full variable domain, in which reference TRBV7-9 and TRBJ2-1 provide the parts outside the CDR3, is DTGVSQNPRHKITKRGQNVTFRCDPISEHNRLYWYRQTLGQGPEFLTYFQNEAQLEKSRLLSDRFSAERPKGSFSTLEIQRTEQGDSAMYLCASSPPLTRLAGVEQFFGPGTRLTVL.

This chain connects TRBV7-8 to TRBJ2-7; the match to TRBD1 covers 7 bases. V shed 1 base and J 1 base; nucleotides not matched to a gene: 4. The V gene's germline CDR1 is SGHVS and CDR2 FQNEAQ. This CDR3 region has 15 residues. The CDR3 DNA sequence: TGTGCCAGCAGCTTAGGGGGGACAGCGTCCTACGAGCAGTACTTC. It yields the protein CASSLGGTASYEQYF.

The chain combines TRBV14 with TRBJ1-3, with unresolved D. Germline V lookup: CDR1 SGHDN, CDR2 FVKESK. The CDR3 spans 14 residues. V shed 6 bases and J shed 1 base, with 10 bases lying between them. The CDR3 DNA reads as TGTGCCAGCAGGCGGGCGGGTTCTGGAAACACCATATATTTT. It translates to CASRRAGSGNTIYF.

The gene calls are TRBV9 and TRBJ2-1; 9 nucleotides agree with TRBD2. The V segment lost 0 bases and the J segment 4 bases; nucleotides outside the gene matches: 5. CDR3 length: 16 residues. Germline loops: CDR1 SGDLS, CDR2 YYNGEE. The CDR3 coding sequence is TGTGCCAGCAGCGTAGGTCAGCGGGGGGCTTACAATGAGCAGTTCTTC. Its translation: CASSVGQRGAYNEQFF.

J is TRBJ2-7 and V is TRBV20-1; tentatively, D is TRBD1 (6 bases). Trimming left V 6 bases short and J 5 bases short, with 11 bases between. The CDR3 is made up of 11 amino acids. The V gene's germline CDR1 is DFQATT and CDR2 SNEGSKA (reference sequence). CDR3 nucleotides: TGCAGTGCCCTCTGGGGGCACGAGCAGTACTTC. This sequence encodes CSALWGHEQYF.

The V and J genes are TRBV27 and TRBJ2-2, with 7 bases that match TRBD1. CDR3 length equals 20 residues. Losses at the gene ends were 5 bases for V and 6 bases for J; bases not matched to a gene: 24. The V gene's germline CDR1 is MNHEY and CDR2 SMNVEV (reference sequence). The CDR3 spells CASSPYMDRIGTSSPGELFF. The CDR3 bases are TGTGCCAGCAGTCCCTACATGGACAGGATCGGCACAAGCTCGCCCGGGGAGCTGTTTTTT.